This TCR beta chain emerged from a study of cytomegalovirus exposure and HLA in healthy donors. This CDR3 contains 15 residues. V was cut by 0 bases and J by 1 base, with 10 bases left in between. Germline assignment: CDR1 SGDLS and CDR2 YYNGEE. As regards this clone: Its antigen is unidentified.

The PCR had 60 Vbeta and 13 Jbeta primers. Assay used: immunoSEQ multiplex PCR; TCRdb lists only in-frame clones, some missing. This repertoire shows over 200,000 clones, just over 75% found once; its top ten account for about 2.5%. Study findings and constraints: Later analysis demonstrated an association between a missense DCLRE1C variant and TCR beta V- and J-gene trimming.

The chain has TRBV9 and TRBJ1-2; D remains unclear. The receptor's source is an older woman in good health and CMV-seropositive. The sample consisted of PBMCs. CDR3 sequence (DNA): TGTGCCAGCAGCGTAGCTTGGGGAGGTAACTATGGCTACACCTTC. Protein: CASSVAWGGNYGYTF.